This entry lists 10 T cell receptor beta chains sequenced from one sample in a study of cytomegalovirus exposure and HLA in healthy donors (TCRdb year 2017). The library came from the immunoSEQ multiplex PCR assay. The multiplex PCR relied on a mix of 60 forward primers for TCR Vbeta segments and 13 reverse primers for TCR Jbeta segments. This is the immuneACCESS table as TCRdb keeps it, with only in-frame sequences that have V and J called. A part of the clones is gone; compared with another copy, unresolved V genes explain less than half, and the rest is unexplained. This sample lists 200,000 to 250,000 clones; 70% to 80% were detected once. The top ten clonotypes cover 3% to 4.5% of the sample. The specimen was PBMCs. These receptors came from a male donor in good health and CMV-seronegative.

The chain employs TRBV2 and TRBJ2-1; possible D gene TRBD2, 6 bases. V lost 1 base to trimming and J lost 3 bases, with 10 bases between them. This CDR3 comprises 15 residues. Germline CDR1 is SNHLY and CDR2 is FYNNEI. CDR3 bases: TGTGCCAGCAGTGAAGTGGGAGGCCGCTACAATGAGCAGTTCTTC. This codes for CASSEVGGRYNEQFF.

V usage is TRBV19 and J usage is TRBJ2-1; the D is unclear. This CDR3 has 13 amino acids. The germline CDR1 and CDR2 sequences are LNHDA and SQIVND (reference sequence). The V end was cut by 1 base, the J end by 9 bases, with 10 bases between. For the CDR3, the DNA is TGTGCCAGTAGTATAGGGGCCGCGCGTGAGCAGTTCTTC. This translates into CASSIGAAREQFF.

The V and J genes are TRBV7-2 and TRBJ2-1; 7 positions agree with TRBD1. Germline V CDR1 and CDR2: SGHTA, FQGNSA. V dropped 0 bases and J dropped 3; count of bases not matched to a gene: 5. The CDR3 spans 16 residues. CDR3 in DNA: TGTGCCAGCAGCTTAGCCCACGGGGACAGCTACAATGAGCAGTTCTTC. Its protein product is CASSLAHGDSYNEQFF. Full variable domain (missing parts from reference TRBV7-2 and TRBJ2-1): GAGVSQSPSNKVTEKGKDVELRCDPISGHTALYWYRQSLGQGLEFLIYFQGNSAPDKSGLPSDRFSAERTGGSVSTLTIQRTQQEDSAVYLCASSLAHGDSYNEQFFGPGTRLTVL.

Here the CDR3 reads CASSFAAGRSGTQYF. The CDR3 nucleotides read TGTGCCAGCAGCTTCGCTGCGGGGCGATCGGGGACCCAGTACTTC. The chain has TRBV7-3 and TRBJ2-5, with TRBD2 as a possible D gene (6 bases). Germline CDR1 reads SGHTA; CDR2 reads FQGTGA. This CDR3 has 15 residues. The V end was cut by 3 bases, the J end by 7 bases, with 18 bases between.

V usage is TRBV15 and J usage is TRBJ1-4, with TRBD1 as a possible D gene (5 bases). Germline V gives CDR1 LNHNV, CDR2 YYDKDF (reference sequence). V lost 3 bases and J lost 7, with 12 bases in between. The CDR3 has 14 residues. The CDR3 nucleotides read TGTGCCACCAGCAGCGTCTGGGGGGGTGAAAAACTGTTTTTT. The encoded protein is CATSSVWGGEKLFF.

The chain recombines TRBV4-1 with TRBJ1-1; D remains unclear. Germline V CDR1 and CDR2: MGHRA, YSYEKL. There are 17 residues in the CDR3. The V end lost 1 base, the J end lost 1 base, and 16 bases lay between the germline ends. The CDR3: CASSQAKGPTENTEAFF. CDR3 sequence (DNA): TGCGCCAGCAGCCAAGCAAAAGGCCCTACAGAGAACACTGAAGCTTTCTTT.

The chain recombines TRBV6-6 with TRBJ1-1; no definite D call. In germline, CDR1 is MNHNY, CDR2 SVGAGI (reference sequence). Trimming took 6 bases from V and 10 from J, leaving 15 bases between them. The CDR3 is 12 amino acids. In DNA form, the CDR3 reads TGTGCCAGCAGCCAAGCAAGTGGCGGAGCTTTCTTT. Translated, it gives CASSQASGGAFF.

The V call is TRBV19, the J call TRBJ1-1; D uncertain. The germline V and J ends were trimmed by 5 bases and 4 bases, with 8 bases remaining between them. The CDR3 consists of 12 residues. The germline V gene encodes CDR1 LNHDA and CDR2 SQIVND (reference sequence). The DNA for the CDR3 is TGTGCCAGTAGTTTCGGCGGCACTGAAGCTTTCTTT. Translating it yields CASSFGGTEAFF.

The chain joins TRBV5-1 to TRBJ1-3, with D perhaps TRBD1 (6 bases). CDR1 and CDR2 from the germline V gene are SGHRS and YFSETQ. Trimming took off 3 bases at V and 0 bases at J, with 13 bases between the two ends. The CDR3 runs to 16 residues. CDR3 residues: CASSSLGADSGNTIYF. In DNA form, the CDR3 reads TGCGCCAGCAGCTCCCTGGGGGCGGACTCTGGAAACACCATATATTTT.

The chain recombines TRBV2 with TRBJ2-1; D might be TRBD2 (6 bases). CDR1 and CDR2 from the germline V gene are SNHLY and FYNNEI. V shed 9 bases and J shed 14 bases, with 17 bases lying between them. This CDR3 spans 11 amino acids. CDR3 sequence: CARGEEKLEFF. The CDR3 DNA reads as TGTGCCAGGGGGGAGGAAAAGTTGGAGTTCTTC. Complete variable domain (other parts from reference TRBV2 and TRBJ2-1): EPEVTQTPSHQVTQMGQEVILRCVPISNHLYFYWYRQILGQKVEFLVSFYNNEISEKSEIFDDQFSVERPDGSNFTLKIRSTKLEDSAMYFCARGEEKLEFFGPGTRLTVL.